This section outlines one T cell receptor (beta chain) sequence together with its context. Its antigen is as yet unknown. These data are taken from a study of shared clonotypes between healthy human individuals. About the research overall: A couple of female and a few male donors aged 18 to 49 were enrolled.

The method was immunoSEQ multiplex PCR; TCRdb's version includes in-frame clones alone and lacks a portion of them. The profile covers about 580,000 clones, with roughly 98% appearing a single time and approximately 0.33% taken by the ten largest. Findings and limits, study-wide: Naive subsets generally exceeded memory subsets in estimated richness.

Selected positively for CCR7 and CD45RO-negative, naive CD8 cells excluded terminally differentiated effector memory CD45RA+ cells. The CDR3 is made up of 15 amino acids. Germline loops: CDR1 SGHKS, CDR2 YYEKEE (reference sequence). Trimming removed 2 bases from V and 5 bases from J; junction bases left unmatched: 7. The TCR was taken from a man aged 25 to 40 in good health. Sequencing input: naive CD8+ T cells sorted from blood. This chain connects TRBV5-5 to TRBJ2-7, with 10 bases identical to TRBD1. CDR3 in DNA: TGTGCCAGCAGCTTACTCGGGACAGGGGTGGACGAGCAGTACTTC. Its protein is CASSLLGTGVDEQYF.